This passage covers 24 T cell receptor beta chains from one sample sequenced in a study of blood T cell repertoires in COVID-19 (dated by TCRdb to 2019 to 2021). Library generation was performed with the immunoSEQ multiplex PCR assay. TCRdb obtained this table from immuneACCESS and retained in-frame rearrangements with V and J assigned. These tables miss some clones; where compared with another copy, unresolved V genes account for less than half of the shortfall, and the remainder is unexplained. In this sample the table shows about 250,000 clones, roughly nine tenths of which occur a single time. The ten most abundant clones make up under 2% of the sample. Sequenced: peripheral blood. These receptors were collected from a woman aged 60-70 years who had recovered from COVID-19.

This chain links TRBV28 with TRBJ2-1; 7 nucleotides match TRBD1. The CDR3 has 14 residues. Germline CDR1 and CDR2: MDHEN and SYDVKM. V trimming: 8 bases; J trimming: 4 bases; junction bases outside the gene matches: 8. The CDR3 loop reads CASSQQTGYNEQFF. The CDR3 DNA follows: TGTGCCAGCTCTCAGCAGACAGGGTACAATGAGCAGTTCTTC.

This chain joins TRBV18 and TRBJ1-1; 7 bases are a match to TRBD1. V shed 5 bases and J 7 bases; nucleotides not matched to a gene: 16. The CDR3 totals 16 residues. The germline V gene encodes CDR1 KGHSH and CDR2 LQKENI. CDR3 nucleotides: TGTGCCAGCTCAAACCAGGGGGTTTCCATAGCCGATGAAGCTTTCTTT. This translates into CASSNQGVSIADEAFF.

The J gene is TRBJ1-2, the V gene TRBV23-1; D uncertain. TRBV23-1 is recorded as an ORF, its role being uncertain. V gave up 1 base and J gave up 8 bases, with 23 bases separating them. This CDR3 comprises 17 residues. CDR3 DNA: TGCGCCAGCAGTCAATTAGCGTGCCATAAGCCCACACTAGGCTACACCTTC. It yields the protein CASSQLACHKPTLGYTF.

CDR3 protein: CASSPSARQLLYNQPQHF. CDR3 sequence (DNA): TGTGCCAGCAGCCCAAGTGCGAGGCAGCTTCTATACAATCAGCCCCAGCATTTT. The V call is TRBV7-2, the J call TRBJ1-5, with D unclear. V was shortened by 5 bases and J by 3 bases, with 23 bases between the two germline ends. This CDR3 is 18 amino acids long. Germline V gene data show CDR1 as SGHTA and CDR2 as FQGNSA.

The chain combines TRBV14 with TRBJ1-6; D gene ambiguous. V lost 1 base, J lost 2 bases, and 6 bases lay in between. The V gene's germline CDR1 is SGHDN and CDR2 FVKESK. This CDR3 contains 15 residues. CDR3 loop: CASSQVDTYNSPLHF. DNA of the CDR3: TGTGCCAGCAGCCAAGTTGACACCTATAATTCACCCCTCCACTTT. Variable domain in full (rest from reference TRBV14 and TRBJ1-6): EAGVTQFPSHSVIEKGQTVTLRCDPISGHDNLYWYRRVMGKEIKFLLHFVKESKQDESGMPNNRFLAERTGGTYSTLKVQPAELEDSGVYFCASSQVDTYNSPLHFGNGTRLTVT.

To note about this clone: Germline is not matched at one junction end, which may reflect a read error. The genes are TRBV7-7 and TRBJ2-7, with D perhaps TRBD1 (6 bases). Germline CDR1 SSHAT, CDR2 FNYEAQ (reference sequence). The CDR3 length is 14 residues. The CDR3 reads CASSPDQGSYEQYF. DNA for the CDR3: TGTGCTAGCAGCCCCGATCAGGGGTCCTACGAGCAGTACTTC.

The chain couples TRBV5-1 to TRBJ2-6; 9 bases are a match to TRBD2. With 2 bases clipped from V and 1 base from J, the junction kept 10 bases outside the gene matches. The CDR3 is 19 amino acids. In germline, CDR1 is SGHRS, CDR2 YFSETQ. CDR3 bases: TGCGCCAGCAGCTTTATAGCGGGAGAGGAGGGTTCTGGGGCCAACGTCCTGACTTTC. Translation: CASSFIAGEEGSGANVLTF.

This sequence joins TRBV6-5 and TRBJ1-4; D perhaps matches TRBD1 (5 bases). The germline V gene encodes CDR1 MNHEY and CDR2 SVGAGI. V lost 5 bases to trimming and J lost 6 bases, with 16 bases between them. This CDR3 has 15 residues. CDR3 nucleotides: TGTGCCAGCAGTAATACTCAGGGATCGCATGAAAAACTGTTTTTT. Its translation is CASSNTQGSHEKLFF.

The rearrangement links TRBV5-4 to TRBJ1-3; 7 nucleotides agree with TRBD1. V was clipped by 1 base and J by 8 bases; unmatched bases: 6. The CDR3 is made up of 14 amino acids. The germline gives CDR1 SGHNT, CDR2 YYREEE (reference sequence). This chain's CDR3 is CASSLNSQGDTIYF. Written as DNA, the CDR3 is TGTGCCAGCAGCTTGAACTCGCAGGGGGACACCATATATTTT.

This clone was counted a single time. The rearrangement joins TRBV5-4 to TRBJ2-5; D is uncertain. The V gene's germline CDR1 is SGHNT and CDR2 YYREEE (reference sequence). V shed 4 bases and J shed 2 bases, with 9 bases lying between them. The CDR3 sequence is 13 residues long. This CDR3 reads CASSPVLQETQYF. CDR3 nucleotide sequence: TGTGCCAGCAGCCCGGTACTACAAGAGACCCAGTACTTC.

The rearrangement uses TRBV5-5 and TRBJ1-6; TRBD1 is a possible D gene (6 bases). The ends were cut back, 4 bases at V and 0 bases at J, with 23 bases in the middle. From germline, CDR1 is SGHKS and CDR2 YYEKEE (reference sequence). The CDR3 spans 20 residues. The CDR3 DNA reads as TGTGCCAGCAGCACCTCTTTACAGGGAAGCCCTAGCTCCTATAATTCACCCCTCCACTTT. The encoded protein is CASSTSLQGSPSSYNSPLHF.

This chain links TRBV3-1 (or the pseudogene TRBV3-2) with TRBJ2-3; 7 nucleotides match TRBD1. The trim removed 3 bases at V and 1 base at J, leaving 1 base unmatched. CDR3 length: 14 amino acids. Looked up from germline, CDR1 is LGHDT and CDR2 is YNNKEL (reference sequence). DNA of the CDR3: TGTGCCAGCAGCCAGACAGGGTGCACAGATACGCAGTATTTT. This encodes CASSQTGCTDTQYF.

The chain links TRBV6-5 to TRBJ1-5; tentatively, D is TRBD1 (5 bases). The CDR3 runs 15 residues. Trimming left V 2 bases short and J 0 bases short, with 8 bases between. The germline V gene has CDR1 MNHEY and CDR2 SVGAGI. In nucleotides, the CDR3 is TGTGCCAGCAGTTACGACAGTTTTAGCAATCAGCCCCAGCATTTT. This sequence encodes CASSYDSFSNQPQHF.

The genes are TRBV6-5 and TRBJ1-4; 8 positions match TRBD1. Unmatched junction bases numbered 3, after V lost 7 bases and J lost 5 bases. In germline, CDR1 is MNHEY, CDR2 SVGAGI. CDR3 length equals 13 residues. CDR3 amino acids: CASNRQGNEKLFF. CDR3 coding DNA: TGTGCCAGCAATCGACAGGGGAATGAAAAACTGTTTTTT.

The CDR3 loop reads CASSSGPNRGNTEAFF. The CDR3 DNA reads TGCGCCAGCAGCTCGGGACCTAACAGGGGGAACACTGAAGCTTTCTTT. This rearrangement joins TRBV5-1 to TRBJ1-1; TRBD1 agrees at 7 bases. The V gene's germline CDR1 is SGHRS and CDR2 YFSETQ. This CDR3 contains 16 residues. V was clipped by 3 bases and J by 1 base; unmatched bases: 9.

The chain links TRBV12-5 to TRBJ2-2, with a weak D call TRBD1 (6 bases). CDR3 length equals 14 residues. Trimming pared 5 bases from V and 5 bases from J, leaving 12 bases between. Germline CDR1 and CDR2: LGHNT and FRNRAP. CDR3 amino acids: CASGTGTRTGELFF. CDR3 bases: TGTGCTAGTGGTACAGGGACAAGGACCGGGGAGCTGTTTTTT.

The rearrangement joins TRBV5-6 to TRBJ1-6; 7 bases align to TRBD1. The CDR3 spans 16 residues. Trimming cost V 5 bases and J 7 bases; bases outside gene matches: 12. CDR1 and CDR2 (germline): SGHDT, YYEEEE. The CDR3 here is CASRAFDRAKNSPLHF. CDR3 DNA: TGTGCCAGCAGAGCTTTCGACAGGGCTAAGAATTCACCCCTCCACTTT.

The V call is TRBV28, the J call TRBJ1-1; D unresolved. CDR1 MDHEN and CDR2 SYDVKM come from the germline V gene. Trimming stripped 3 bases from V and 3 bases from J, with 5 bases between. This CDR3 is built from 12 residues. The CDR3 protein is CASSFSDTEAFF. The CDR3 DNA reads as TGTGCCAGCAGTTTCTCCGACACTGAAGCTTTCTTT.

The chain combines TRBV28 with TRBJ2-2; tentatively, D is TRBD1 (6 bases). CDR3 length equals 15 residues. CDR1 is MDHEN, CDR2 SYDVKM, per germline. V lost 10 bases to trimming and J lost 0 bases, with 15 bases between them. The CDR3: CATPRTDANTGELFF. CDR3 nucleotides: TGTGCCACCCCCCGGACAGACGCGAACACCGGGGAGCTGTTTTTT.

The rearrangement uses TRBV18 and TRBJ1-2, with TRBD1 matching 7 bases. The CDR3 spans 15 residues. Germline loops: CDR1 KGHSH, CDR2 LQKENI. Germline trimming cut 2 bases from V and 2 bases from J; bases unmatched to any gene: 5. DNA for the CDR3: TGTGCCAGCTCACCATCGGGACAGAAAAACTATGGCTACACCTTC. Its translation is CASSPSGQKNYGYTF.

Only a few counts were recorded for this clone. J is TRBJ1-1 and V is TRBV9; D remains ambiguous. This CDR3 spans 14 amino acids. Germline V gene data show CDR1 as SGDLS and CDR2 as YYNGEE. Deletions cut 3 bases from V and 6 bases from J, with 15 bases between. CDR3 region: CASSAQIASPEAFF. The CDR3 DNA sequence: TGTGCCAGCAGCGCCCAAATAGCGTCACCTGAAGCTTTCTTT.

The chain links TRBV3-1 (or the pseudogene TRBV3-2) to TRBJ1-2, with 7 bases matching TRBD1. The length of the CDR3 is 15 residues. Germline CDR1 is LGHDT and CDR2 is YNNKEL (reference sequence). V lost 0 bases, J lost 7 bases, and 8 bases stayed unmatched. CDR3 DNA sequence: TGTGCCAGCAGCCAAGATCGATCAGGGGGTGGTGGCTACACCTTC. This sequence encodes CASSQDRSGGGGYTF.

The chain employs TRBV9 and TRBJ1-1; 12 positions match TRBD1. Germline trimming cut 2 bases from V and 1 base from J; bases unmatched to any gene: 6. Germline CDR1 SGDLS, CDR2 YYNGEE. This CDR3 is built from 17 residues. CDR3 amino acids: CASSVGTGGARNTEAFF. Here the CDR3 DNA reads TGTGCCAGCAGCGTGGGGACAGGGGGCGCCAGGAACACTGAAGCTTTCTTT.

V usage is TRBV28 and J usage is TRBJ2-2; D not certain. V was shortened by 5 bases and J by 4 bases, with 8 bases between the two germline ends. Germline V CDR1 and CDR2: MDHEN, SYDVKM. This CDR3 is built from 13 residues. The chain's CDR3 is CASSIYVTGELFF. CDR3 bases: TGTGCCAGCAGTATCTATGTCACCGGGGAGCTGTTTTTT.